This T cell receptor (beta chain) is drawn from a study of shared clonotypes between healthy human individuals. The donor cohort consisted entirely of Caucasian adults residing in Nashville, Tennessee. Roughly 200 ng DNA, tens of thousands of T cell genomes, went into each sorted-subset replicate PCR. As originally analysed: ImmunoSEQ sequences covered only the junction and lacked quality scores; filtering therefore differed. Only in-frame clones appear in the TCRdb table, and some are missing; sequencing was by immunoSEQ multiplex PCR. V and J calls plus clone size are reproduced from that table; the DNA served to infer D and trimming. This sample has 550,000 to 800,000 clones, with around 91% found just once. Germline assignment: CDR1 SEHNR and CDR2 FQNEAQ (reference sequence). V lost 0 bases and J lost 0, with 6 bases in between. The CDR3 runs to 14 residues.

The sequence derives from a man between 18 and 29 years old in good health. Some clones in this sample may be carry-over from other donors' samples. Sequencing was carried out using memory CD8+ T cells from PBMCs. Subset described: CD45RO+ cells pooled with CCR7-negative TemRA cells. This sequence joins TRBV7-9 and TRBJ2-7; tentative D call: TRBD1 (5 bases). The CDR3 region has the DNA TGTGCCAGCAGCTTAGCGGACATCTCCTACGAGCAGTACTTC. It codes for CASSLADISYEQYF.